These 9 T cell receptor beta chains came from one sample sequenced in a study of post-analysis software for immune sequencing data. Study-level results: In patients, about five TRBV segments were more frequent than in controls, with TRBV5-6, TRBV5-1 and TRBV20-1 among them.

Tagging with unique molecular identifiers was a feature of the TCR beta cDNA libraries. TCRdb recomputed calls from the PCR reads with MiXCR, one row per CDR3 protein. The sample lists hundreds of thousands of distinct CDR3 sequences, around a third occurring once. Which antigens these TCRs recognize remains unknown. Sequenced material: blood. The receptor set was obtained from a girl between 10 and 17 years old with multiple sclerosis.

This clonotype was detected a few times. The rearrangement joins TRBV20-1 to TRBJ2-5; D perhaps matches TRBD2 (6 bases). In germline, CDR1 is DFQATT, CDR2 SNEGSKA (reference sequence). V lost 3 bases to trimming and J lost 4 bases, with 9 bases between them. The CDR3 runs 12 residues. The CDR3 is CSASGGAETQYF. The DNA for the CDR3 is TGCAGTGCTAGCGGGGGAGCAGAGACCCAGTACTTC.

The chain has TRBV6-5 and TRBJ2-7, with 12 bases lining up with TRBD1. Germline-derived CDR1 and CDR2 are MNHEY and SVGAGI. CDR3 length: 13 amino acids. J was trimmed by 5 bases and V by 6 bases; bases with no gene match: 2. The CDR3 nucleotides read TGTGCCAGCAGCTGGGACAGGGGGCACGAGCAGTACTTC. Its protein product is CASSWDRGHEQYF.

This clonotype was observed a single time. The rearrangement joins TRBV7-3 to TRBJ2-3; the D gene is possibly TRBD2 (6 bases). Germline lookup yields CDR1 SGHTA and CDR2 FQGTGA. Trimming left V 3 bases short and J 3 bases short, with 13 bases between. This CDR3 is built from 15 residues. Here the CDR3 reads CASSFRDAGTDTQYF. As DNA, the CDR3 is TGTGCCAGCAGCTTTAGGGACGCGGGGACAGATACGCAGTATTTT.

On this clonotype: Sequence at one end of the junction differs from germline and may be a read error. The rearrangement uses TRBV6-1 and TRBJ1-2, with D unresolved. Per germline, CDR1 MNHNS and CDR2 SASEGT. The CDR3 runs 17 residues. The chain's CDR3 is CASSEALGRADDYDYTF. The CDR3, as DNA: TGTGCCAGCAGTGAAGCCCTTGGCCGGGCCGACGACTATGACTACACCTTC.

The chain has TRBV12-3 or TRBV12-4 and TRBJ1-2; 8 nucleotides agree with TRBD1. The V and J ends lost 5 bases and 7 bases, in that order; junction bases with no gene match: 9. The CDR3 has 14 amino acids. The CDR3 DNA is TGTGCCAGCAGTCCTAGGACAGGGCGAGGTGGCTACACCTTC. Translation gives CASSPRTGRGGYTF.

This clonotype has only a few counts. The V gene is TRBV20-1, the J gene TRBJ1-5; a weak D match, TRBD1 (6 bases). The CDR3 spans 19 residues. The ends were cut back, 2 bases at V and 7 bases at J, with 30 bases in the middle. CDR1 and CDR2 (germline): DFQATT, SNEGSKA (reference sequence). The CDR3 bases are TGCAGTGCTAGACCCTTAGGGGACACGGTCACGATGCGTAAACAGCCCCAGCATTTT. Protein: CSARPLGDTVTMRKQPQHF.

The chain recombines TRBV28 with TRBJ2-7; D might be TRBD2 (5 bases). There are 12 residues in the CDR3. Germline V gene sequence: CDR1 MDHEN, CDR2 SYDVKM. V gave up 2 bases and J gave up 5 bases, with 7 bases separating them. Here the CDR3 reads CASSLRADEQYF. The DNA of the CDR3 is TGTGCCAGCAGTTTAAGAGCGGACGAGCAGTACTTC.

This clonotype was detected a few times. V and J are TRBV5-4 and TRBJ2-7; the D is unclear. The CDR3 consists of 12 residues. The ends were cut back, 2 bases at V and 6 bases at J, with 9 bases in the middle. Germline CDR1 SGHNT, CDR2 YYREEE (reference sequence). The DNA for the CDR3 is TGTGCCAGCAGCTTTTGGGAACGCGAGCAGTACTTC. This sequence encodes CASSFWEREQYF. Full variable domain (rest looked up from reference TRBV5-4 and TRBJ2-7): ETGVTQSPTHLIKTRGQQVTLRCSSQSGHNTVSWYQQALGQGPQFIFQYYREEENGRGNFPPRFSGLQFPNYSSELNVNALELDDSALYLCASSFWEREQYFGPGTRLTVT.

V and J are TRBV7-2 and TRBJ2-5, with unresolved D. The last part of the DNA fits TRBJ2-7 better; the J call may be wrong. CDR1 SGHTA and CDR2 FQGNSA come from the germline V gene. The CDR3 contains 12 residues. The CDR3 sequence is CASSDERPEQYF. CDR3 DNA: TGTGCCAGCAGCGACGAACGCCCCGAGCAGTACTTC.